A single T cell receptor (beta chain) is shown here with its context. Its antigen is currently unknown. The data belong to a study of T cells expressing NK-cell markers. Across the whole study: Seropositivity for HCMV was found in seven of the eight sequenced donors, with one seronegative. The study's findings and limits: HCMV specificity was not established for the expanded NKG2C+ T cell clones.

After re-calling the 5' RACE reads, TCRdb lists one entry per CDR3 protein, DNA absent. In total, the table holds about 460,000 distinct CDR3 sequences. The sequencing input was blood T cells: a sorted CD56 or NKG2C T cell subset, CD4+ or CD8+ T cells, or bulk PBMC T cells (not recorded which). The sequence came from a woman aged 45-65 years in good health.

CDR3 region: CATSDALAGPGELFF. V gene TRBV24-1 combines with J gene TRBJ2-2; TCRdb calls TRBD2, which cannot be checked without DNA. CDR1 and CDR2 (germline): KGHDR, SFDVKD. There are 15 residues in the CDR3.